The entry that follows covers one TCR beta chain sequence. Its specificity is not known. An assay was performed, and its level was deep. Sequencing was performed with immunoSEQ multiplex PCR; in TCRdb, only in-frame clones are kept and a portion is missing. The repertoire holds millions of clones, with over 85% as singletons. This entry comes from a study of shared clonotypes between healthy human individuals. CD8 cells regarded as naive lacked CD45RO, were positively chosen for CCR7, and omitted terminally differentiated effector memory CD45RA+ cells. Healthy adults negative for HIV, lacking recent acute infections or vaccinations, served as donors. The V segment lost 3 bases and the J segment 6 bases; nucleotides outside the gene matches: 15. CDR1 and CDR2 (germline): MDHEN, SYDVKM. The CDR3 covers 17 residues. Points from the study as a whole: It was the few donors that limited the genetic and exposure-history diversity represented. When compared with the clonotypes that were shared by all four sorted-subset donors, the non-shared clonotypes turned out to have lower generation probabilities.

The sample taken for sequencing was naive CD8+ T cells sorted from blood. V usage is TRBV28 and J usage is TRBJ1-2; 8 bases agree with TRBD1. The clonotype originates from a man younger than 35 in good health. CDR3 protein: CASSFLDREGRYDGYTF. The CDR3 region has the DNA TGTGCCAGCAGTTTCCTGGACAGGGAGGGGAGATATGATGGCTACACCTTC.